Described below is a single TCR beta chain sequence and its context. The sample holds many counts of this clonotype. The antigen it recognizes is unknown. No clone much larger than this one lies a single base away; base qualities are absent. These reads were obtained on an Illumina HiSeq 1500. Using fastp at Q25 and MiXCR, TCRdb reprocessed the public reads and kept productive beta chains. Here each entry gathers all rows of one CDR3 protein and keeps the most common genes and DNA. Here the sample has fewer than 550,000 distinct CDR3 sequences; 11% occur a single time. Roughly a tenth of the sample comes from the top ten. The sample is drawn from a study of T cell repertoires in cytomegalovirus infection (dated by TCRdb to between 2018 and 2020). For context, the study as a whole: Because public TCR beta signatures pointed to carriage of CMV infection together with the matching HLA type, the HLA type of each donor mattered for the analysis. What the research found in general, with its limitations: In the ex vivo response, HLA-C-restricted CMV-specific TCR beta clonotypes were dominant, and in two of eight donors the single most frequent clonotype came from this HLA-C-restricted group. In both this cohort and an independent roughly 350-donor cohort, the cumulative frequency of public TCR beta family members distinguished carriers of CMV infection plus the relevant HLA type.

The CDR3, cysteine through phenylalanine, is 14 amino acids long. Only CDR3 DNA remains: 42 bases, in frame from the first base. Per the germline V gene (reference sequence), DFQATT is the CDR1 and SNEGSKA is the CDR2. Compared with germline, V lacks 6 bases and J lacks 2 bases; bases without a gene match: 4. Input material: PBMCs. The rearrangement combines TRBV20-1 with TRBJ2-1; 10 junctional bases match TRBD2. The clonotype originates from a human donor in good health (CMV status not recorded). Some clones in this sample may be carry-over from other donors' samples. The CDR3 protein is CSAITSGAYNEQFF. The nucleotides are TGCAGTGCAATTACTAGCGGGGCCTACAATGAGCAGTTCTTC.